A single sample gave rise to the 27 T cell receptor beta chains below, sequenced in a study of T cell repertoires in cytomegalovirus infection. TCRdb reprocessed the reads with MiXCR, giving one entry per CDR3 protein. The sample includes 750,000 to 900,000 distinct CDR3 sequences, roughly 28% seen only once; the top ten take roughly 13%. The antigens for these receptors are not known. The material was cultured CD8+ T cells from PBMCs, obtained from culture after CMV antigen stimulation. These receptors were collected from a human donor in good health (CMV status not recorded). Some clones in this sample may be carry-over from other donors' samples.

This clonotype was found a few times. CDR3 sequence: CASSYLTSGGTDTQYF. The CDR3 DNA sequence: TGTGCCAGCAGTTATCTCACTAGCGGGGGCACAGATACGCAGTATTTT. This chain connects TRBV6-2 or TRBV6-3 to TRBJ2-3; 10 bases map to TRBD2. This CDR3 comprises 16 residues. Germline CDR1 MNHEY, CDR2 SVGEGT. J gave up 1 base and V 3 bases, and 4 bases lay outside the gene matches.

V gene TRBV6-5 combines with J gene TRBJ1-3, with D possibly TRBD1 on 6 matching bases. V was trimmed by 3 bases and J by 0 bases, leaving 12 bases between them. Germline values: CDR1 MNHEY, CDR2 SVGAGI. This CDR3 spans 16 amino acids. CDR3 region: CASSYGQGYSGNTIYF. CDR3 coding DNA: TGTGCCAGCAGTTATGGTCAGGGGTACTCTGGAAACACCATATATTTT.

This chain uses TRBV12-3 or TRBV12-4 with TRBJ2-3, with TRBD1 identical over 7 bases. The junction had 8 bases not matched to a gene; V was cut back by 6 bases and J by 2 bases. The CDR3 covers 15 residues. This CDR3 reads CASRPTGVVTDTQYF. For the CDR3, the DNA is TGTGCCAGCAGACCAACAGGGGTTGTCACAGATACGCAGTATTTT.

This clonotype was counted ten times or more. CDR3 nucleotide sequence: TGTGCCAGCACCTGGGGGGTGGGGCAAAATGAGCAGTTCTTC. It codes for CASTWGVGQNEQFF. The chain combines TRBV5-6 with TRBJ2-1, with D possibly being TRBD2 (6 bases). The CDR3 extends over 14 amino acids. V dropped 6 bases and J dropped 7 bases, with 17 bases sitting between them. Per germline, CDR1 SGHDT and CDR2 YYEEEE.

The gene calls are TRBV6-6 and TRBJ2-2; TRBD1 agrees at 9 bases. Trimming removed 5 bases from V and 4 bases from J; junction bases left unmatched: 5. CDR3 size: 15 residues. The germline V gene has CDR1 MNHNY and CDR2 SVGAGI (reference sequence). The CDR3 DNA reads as TGTGCCAGCAGTGCGGGGGACAGGGCCACCGGGGAGCTGTTTTTT. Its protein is CASSAGDRATGELFF.

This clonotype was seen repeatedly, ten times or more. CDR3: CASRRAAGPEAFF. For the CDR3, the DNA is TGTGCCAGCCGCCGGGCCGCAGGCCCTGAAGCTTTCTTT. The chain couples TRBV28 to TRBJ1-1, with D uncertain. Germline CDR1 reads MDHEN; CDR2 reads SYDVKM. With 8 bases removed from V and 6 bases from J, the gap between germline ends came to 16 bases. This CDR3 is built from 13 residues.

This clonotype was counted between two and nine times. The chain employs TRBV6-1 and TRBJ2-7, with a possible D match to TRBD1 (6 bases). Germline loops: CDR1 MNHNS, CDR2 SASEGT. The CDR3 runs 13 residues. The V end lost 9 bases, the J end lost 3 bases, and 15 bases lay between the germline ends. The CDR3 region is CASRTAMYYEQYF. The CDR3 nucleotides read TGTGCCAGTAGGACAGCGATGTACTACGAGCAGTACTTC.

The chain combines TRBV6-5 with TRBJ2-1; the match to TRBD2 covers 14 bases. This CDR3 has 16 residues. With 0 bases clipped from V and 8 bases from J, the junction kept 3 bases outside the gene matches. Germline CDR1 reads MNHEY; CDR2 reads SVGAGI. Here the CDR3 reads CASSYSTSGGADEQFF. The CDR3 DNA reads TGTGCCAGCAGTTACTCGACTAGCGGGGGGGCAGATGAGCAGTTCTTC.

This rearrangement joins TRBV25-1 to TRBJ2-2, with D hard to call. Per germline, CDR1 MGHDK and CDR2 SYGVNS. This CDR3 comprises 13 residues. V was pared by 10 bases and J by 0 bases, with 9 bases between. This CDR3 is CATPGANTGELFF. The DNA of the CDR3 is TGTGCCACCCCAGGCGCGAACACCGGGGAGCTGTTTTTT.

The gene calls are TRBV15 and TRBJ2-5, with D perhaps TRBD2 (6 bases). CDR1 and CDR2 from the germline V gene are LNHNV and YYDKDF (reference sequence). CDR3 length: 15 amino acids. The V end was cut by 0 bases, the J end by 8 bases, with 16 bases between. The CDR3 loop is CATSRDRRAWDTQYF. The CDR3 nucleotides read TGTGCCACCAGCAGAGATCGGAGGGCCTGGGATACCCAGTACTTC.

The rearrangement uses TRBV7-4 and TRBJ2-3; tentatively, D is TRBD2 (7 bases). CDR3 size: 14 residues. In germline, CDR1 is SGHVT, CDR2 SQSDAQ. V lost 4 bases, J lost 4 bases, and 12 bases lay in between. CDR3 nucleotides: TGTGCCAGCAGCTGGGGGGGCGCGTCAGATACGCAGTATTTT. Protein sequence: CASSWGGASDTQYF.

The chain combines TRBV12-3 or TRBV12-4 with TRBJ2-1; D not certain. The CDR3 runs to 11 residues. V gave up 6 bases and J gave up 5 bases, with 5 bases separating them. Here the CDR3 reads CASREDNEQFF. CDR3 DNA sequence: TGTGCCAGCAGAGAGGACAATGAGCAGTTCTTC.

CDR3 protein: CASSPKDKNTEAFF. The DNA for the CDR3 is TGTGCCAGTAGTCCGAAAGACAAGAACACTGAAGCTTTCTTT. This sequence joins TRBV19 and TRBJ1-1; D gene uncertain. CDR3 size: 14 residues. Deletions cut 5 bases from V and 1 base from J, with 11 bases between. Germline V gene lookup returns CDR1 LNHDA and CDR2 SQIVND (reference sequence). The variable domain in full, completed from reference TRBV19 and TRBJ1-1, reads DGGITQSPKYLFRKEGQNVTLSCEQNLNHDAMYWYRQDPGQGLRLIYYSQIVNDFQKGDIAEGYSVSREKKESFPLTVTSAQKNPTAFYLCASSPKDKNTEAFFGQGTRLTVV.

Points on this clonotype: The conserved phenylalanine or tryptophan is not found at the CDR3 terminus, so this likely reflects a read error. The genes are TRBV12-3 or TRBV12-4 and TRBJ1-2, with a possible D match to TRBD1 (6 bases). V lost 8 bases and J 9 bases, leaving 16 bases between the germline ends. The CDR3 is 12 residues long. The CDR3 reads CASATGAISYTL. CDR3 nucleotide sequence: TGTGCCAGCGCGACAGGTGCGATAAGCTACACCCTC.

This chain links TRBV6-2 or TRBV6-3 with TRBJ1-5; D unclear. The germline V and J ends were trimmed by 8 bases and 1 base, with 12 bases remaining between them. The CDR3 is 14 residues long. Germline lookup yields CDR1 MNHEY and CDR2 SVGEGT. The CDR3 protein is CASDTGRSNQPQHF. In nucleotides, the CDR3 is TGTGCCAGCGACACCGGGCGAAGCAATCAGCCCCAGCATTTT.

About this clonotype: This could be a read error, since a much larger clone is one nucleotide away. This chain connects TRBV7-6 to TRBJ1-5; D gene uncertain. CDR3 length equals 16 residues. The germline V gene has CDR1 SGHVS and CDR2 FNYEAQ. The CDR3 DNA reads TGTACCAGCAGCTTAGATCGGTCCGGCCCTGGGCAGCCCCAGCATTTT. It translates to CTSSLDRSGPGQPQHF.

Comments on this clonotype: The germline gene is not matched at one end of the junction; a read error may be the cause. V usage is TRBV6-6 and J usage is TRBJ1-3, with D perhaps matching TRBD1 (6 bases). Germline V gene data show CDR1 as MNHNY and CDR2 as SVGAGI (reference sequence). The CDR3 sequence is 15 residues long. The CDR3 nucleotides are TGTACCAGCAGTTCGGGACATGACTCTGGAAACACCATATATTTT. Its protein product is CTSSSGHDSGNTIYF.

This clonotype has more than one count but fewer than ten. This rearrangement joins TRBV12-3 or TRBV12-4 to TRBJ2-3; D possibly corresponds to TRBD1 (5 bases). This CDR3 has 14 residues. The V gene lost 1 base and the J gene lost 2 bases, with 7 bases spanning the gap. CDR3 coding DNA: TGTGCCAGCAGTTTAGGGACATACACAGATACGCAGTATTTT. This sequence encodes CASSLGTYTDTQYF.

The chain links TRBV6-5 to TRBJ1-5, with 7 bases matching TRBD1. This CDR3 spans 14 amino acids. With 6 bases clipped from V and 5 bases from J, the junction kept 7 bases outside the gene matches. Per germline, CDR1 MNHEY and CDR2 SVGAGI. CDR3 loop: CASRQGFGDQPQHF. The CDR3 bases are TGTGCCAGCAGACAGGGGTTTGGGGATCAGCCCCAGCATTTT.

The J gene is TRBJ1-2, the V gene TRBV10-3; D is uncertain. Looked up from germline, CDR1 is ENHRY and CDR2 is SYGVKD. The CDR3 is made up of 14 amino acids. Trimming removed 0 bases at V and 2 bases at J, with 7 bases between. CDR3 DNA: TGTGCCATCAGTGAGTCTTTAGGAAACTATGGCTACACCTTC. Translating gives CAISESLGNYGYTF.

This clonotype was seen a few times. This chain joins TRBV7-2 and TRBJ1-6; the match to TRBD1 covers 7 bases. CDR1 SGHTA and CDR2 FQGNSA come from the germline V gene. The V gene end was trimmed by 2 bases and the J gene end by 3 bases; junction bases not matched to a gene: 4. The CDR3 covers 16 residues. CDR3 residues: CASSLSWDSYNSPLHF. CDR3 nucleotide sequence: TGTGCCAGCAGCTTATCTTGGGACAGCTATAATTCACCCCTCCACTTT.

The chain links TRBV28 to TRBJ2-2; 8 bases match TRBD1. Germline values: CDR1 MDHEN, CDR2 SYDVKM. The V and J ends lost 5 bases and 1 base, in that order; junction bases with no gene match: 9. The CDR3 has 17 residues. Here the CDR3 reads CASSLPQGVVNTGELFF. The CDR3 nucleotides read TGTGCCAGCAGTCTCCCACAGGGGGTGGTGAACACCGGGGAGCTGTTTTTT.

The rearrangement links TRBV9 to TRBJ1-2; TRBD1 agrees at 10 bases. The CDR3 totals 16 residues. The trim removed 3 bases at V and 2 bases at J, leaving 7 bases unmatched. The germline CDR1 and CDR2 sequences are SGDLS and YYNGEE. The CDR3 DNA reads TGTGCCAGCAGCGGGGGGGACAGGGGTTTGAACTATGGCTACACCTTC. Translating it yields CASSGGDRGLNYGYTF. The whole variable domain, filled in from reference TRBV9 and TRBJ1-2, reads DSGVTQTPKHLITATGQRVTLRCSPRSGDLSVYWYQQSLDQGLQFLIQYYNGEERAKGNILERFSAQQFPDLHSELNLSSLELGDSALYFCASSGGDRGLNYGYTFGSGTRLTVV.

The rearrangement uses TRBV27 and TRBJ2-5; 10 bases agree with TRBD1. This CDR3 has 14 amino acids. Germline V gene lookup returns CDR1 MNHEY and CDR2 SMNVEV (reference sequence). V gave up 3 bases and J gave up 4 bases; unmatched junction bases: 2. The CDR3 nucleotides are TGTGCCAGCAGTTTGGGGACAGGGGTAGAGACCCAGTACTTC. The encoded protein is CASSLGTGVETQYF.

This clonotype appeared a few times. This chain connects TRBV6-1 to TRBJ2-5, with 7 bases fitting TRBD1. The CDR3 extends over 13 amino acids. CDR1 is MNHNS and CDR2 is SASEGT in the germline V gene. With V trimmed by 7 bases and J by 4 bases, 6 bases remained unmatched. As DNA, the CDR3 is TGTGCCAGCACCCACAGGGGAGTAGAGACCCAGTACTTC. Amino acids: CASTHRGVETQYF.

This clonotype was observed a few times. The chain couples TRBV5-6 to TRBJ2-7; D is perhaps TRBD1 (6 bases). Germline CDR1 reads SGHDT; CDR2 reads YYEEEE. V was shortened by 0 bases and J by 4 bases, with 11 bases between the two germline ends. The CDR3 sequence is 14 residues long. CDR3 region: CASSLEGVWYEQYV. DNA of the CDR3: TGTGCCAGCAGCTTGGAGGGGGTGTGGTACGAGCAGTACGTC.

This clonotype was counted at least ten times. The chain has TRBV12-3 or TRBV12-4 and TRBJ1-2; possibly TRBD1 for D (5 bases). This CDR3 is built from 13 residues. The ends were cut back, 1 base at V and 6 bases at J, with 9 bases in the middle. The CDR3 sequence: CASSLGRGDGYTF. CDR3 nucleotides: TGTGCCAGCAGTTTAGGAAGAGGGGATGGCTACACCTTC.